This entry lists 3 T cell receptor beta chains sequenced from one sample in a study of blood T cell repertoires in COVID-19. Profiling relied on immunoSEQ multiplex PCR, and the TCRdb table lists in-frame clones only, not all of them. The table includes 150,000 or so clones, less than 90% detected once. The sequenced sample consisted of PBMCs or T cells enriched from blood (not recorded which). The origin of the receptors is a human donor with acute COVID-19. The donor label of this sample is uncertain.

The J gene is TRBJ2-1, the V gene TRBV7-9; D is undetermined. V lost 8 bases and J lost 3, with 11 bases in between. Germline V lookup: CDR1 SEHNR, CDR2 FQNEAQ (reference sequence). The CDR3 extends over 13 amino acids. The CDR3, as DNA: TGTGCCAGCGGGCAGAACGGCTACAATGAGCAGTTCTTC. As protein: CASGQNGYNEQFF.

The V gene is TRBV6-5, the J gene TRBJ2-3, with 10 bases identical to TRBD2. There are 13 residues in the CDR3. The J segment lost 3 bases and the V segment lost 6 bases, leaving 0 bases of the junction unmatched. Germline CDR1 is MNHEY and CDR2 is SVGAGI. The CDR3 spells CASRGLATDTQYF. CDR3 bases: TGTGCCAGCAGGGGACTAGCGACAGATACGCAGTATTTT.

The V and J genes are TRBV19 and TRBJ2-7, with a weak D call TRBD2 (5 bases). V was pared by 3 bases and J by 3 bases, with 15 bases between. This CDR3 spans 15 amino acids. Germline V CDR1 and CDR2: LNHDA, SQIVND (reference sequence). The CDR3 here is CASSIEGRPNYEQYF. The CDR3 DNA sequence: TGTGCCAGTAGTATCGAGGGTAGGCCGAACTACGAGCAGTACTTC.